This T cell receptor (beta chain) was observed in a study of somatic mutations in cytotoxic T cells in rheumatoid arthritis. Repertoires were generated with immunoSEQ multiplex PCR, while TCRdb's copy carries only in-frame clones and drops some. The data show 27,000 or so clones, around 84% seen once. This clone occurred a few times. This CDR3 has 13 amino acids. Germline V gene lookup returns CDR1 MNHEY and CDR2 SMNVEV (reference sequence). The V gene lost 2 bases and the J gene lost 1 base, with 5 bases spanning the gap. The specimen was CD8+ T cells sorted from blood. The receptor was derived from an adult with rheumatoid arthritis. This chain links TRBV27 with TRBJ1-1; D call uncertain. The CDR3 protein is CASSLGRNTEAFF. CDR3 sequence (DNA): TGTGCCAGCAGTTTAGGGCGGAACACTGAAGCTTTCTTT.